A selection of T cell receptor beta chains follows, all from one sample in a study of T cells in Graves' hyperthyroidism and ophthalmopathy. One entry per CDR3 protein, called by TCRdb with MiXCR from the multiplex PCR reads. The table lists 750,000 to 950,000 distinct CDR3 sequences, 35% to 40% of them singletons, with approximately 8.7% in the top ten. Sequenced: blood. These receptors all stem from a man aged 18 to 35 with Graves' hyperthyroidism. CDR3s include the opening cysteine and the closing phenylalanine or tryptophan. The order of the fields is J gene, clone size, D gene, V gene, CDR3 DNA, CDR3 protein. D genes are given only for firm matches. Clone size appears in some rows only: once, few, many, or a class for an expanded clone.

TRBJ1-1	NA	NA	TRBV6-5	TGTGCCAGCAGTTTCCAGGATTCAGGGACTGAAGCTTTCTTT	CASSFQDSGTEAFF
TRBJ2-7	many	TRBD2	TRBV2	TGTGCCAGCAGTAACAGGGGACTAGCGGATTACGAGCAGTACTTC	CASSNRGLADYEQYF
TRBJ2-4	NA	NA	TRBV10-3	TGTGCCATCAGTGAGTCGGTCCCCCCATCCAAAAACATTCAGTACTTC	CAISESVPPSKNIQYF
TRBJ1-3	many	TRBD1	TRBV29-1	TGCAGCGCTACGGGACAGGGGGGCACCATATATTTT	CSATGQGGTIYF
TRBJ2-5	few	NA	TRBV4-1	TGCGCCAGCAGCCAAGTAGCAGGGCAAGGGGAGACCCAGTACTTC	CASSQVAGQGETQYF
TRBJ1-2	few	NA	TRBV4-1	TGCGCCAGCAGCCCTCGACACGAGACAGGTCTGGACTATGGCTACACCTTC	CASSPRHETGLDYGYTF
TRBJ1-1	NA	TRBD1	TRBV13	TGTGCCAGCAGCACCACGGGACCGGGACAGGGAGAGAACACTGAAGCTTTCTTT	CASSTTGPGQGENTEAFF
TRBJ1-6	many	TRBD1	TRBV19	TGTGCCAGTTCGACGGGACAGAGACAGTCACCCCTCCACTTT	CASSTGQRQSPLHF
TRBJ1-2	few	NA	TRBV19	TGCGCCAGCAGCCAAGCCCCTGGACAGCTATTTAACTATGGCTACACCTTC	CASSQAPGQLFNYGYTF
TRBJ1-2	few	NA	TRBV3-1	TGTGCCAGCAGCCAAGAGGGGACACCAGGCACCTTC	CASSQEGTPGTF
TRBJ1-1	many	TRBD1	TRBV7-9	TGTGCCAGCAGCCTTCGGACAGGAAGGAACACTGAAGCTTTCTTT	CASSLRTGRNTEAFF
TRBJ1-1	NA	NA	TRBV29-1	TGCAGCGTTGCAGGGGTACGGTACACTGAAGCTTTCTTT	CSVAGVRYTEAFF
TRBJ1-1	NA	NA	TRBV19	TGTGCCAGTACCTTTGATCCTGCGGACACTCAAGCTTTCTTT	CASTFDPADTQAFF
TRBJ1-2	NA	NA	TRBV7-9	TGCGCCAGCAGCCAAGAAGACAGCGCTGGAGGCTACACCTTC	CASSQEDSAGGYTF
TRBJ1-5	many	NA	TRBV2	TGTGCCAGCAGTCCCCTAGGATATGGACAGCCCCAGCATTTT	CASSPLGYGQPQHF
TRBJ1-1	NA	NA	TRBV7-9	TGTGCCAGCAGCCCAGAGGTGGAAAACACTGAAGCTTTCTTT	CASSPEVENTEAFF
TRBJ2-7	NA	NA	TRBV11-2	TGTGCCAGCAGCCAAGGTCCGGCACCGATGGAGGAGCAGTACTTC	CASSQGPAPMEEQYF
TRBJ1-1	NA	NA	TRBV10-3	TGTGCCATCAGGGAATGGGAGGGGGACACTGAAGCTTTCTTT	CAIREWEGDTEAFF
TRBJ2-6	NA	NA	TRBV7-2	TGTGCCAGCAGCTCGAGTTTTGGGGCCAACGTCCTGACTTTC	CASSSSFGANVLTF
TRBJ1-5	many	NA	TRBV7-8	TGTGCCAGCAGCTTATCGCGGGTCCGGGTTCCCGGGCAGCCCCAGCATTTT	CASSLSRVRVPGQPQHF
TRBJ2-5	once	NA	TRBV10-3	TGTGCCAGCAGTTTCACGACTAACCCCCAAGAGACCCAGTACTTC	CASSFTTNPQETQYF
TRBJ2-5	NA	TRBD2	TRBV7-9	TGTGCCAGCAGCCATTCAGGGCTAGCGGGAGAGACCCAGTACTTC	CASSHSGLAGETQYF
TRBJ1-1	NA	NA	TRBV4-3	TGCGCCAGCAGCCAAGTAGATGGGGGAACTGAAGCTTTCTTT	CASSQVDGGTEAFF
TRBJ2-7	NA	TRBD2	TRBV7-2	TGTGCCAGCAGAATCTTCGGGGGGAGGGCCCACGAGCAGTACTTC	CASRIFGGRAHEQYF
TRBJ1-5	few	NA	TRBV29-1	TGCAGCGTAGCTGGGGGGGTAGGGCAGCCCCAGCATTTT	CSVAGGVGQPQHF
TRBJ1-2	many	TRBD1	TRBV29-1	TGCAGCGTTGAGAGCATACTTCAGGGGGCGGACGGCTACACCTTC	CSVESILQGADGYTF
TRBJ2-6	NA	NA	TRBV29-1	TGCAGCGTTCCTGGGGCCAACGTCCTGACTTTC	CSVPGANVLTF
TRBJ1-2	NA	TRBD1	TRBV29-1	TGCAGCGTTACCGTAGGGACAGGGGTGGGCTACACCTTC	CSVTVGTGVGYTF
TRBJ1-2	many	NA	TRBV5-1	TGCGCCAGCAGCTTGGTACAGGACTATGGCTACACCTTC	CASSLVQDYGYTF
TRBJ1-2	few	NA	TRBV6-5	TGTGCCAGCAGTTACGACACTTTGACGGGAGGCTACACCTTC	CASSYDTLTGGYTF
TRBJ2-5	NA	NA	TRBV7-2	TGTGCCAGCAGCTTAGGGGGGGTCAGGGGTTACCAGCCCCAGTACTTC	CASSLGGVRGYQPQYF
TRBJ1-1	few	NA	TRBV12-3/TRBV12-4	TGTGCCAGCTGGATCGGACCTAAGGGTTTCTTT	CASWIGPKGFF
TRBJ1-5	NA	TRBD1	TRBV10-3	TGTGCCAGCAGTTACGGGAGCAGGGGGACGTTCAATCAGCCCCAGCATTTT	CASSYGSRGTFNQPQHF
TRBJ1-1	few	NA	TRBV19	TGTGCCACCAACGTGCGGGGCATGAACACTGAAGCTTTCTTT	CATNVRGMNTEAFF
TRBJ1-1	many	NA	TRBV2	TGTGCCAGCAGTGAAAGCGGACAGAGTCTGAACACTGAAGCTTTCTTT	CASSESGQSLNTEAFF
TRBJ2-6	many	NA	TRBV20-1	TGCAGTGCTCTCGACGGATTCCTCTCTGGGGCCAACGTCCTGACTTTC	CSALDGFLSGANVLTF
TRBJ2-2	NA	NA	TRBV20-1	TGCAGTGCTAGGACCCCATCCGGGGAGCTGTTTTTT	CSARTPSGELFF
TRBJ2-7	few	TRBD2	TRBV20-1	TGCAGTGCTAGCCCTCCGCTAGCGGGGAGGAGCGAGCAGTACTTC	CSASPPLAGRSEQYF
TRBJ1-2	NA	NA	TRBV10-3	TGTGCCATCAGTGACTCCTACACGGACAGCTTTGGTGGCTACACCTTC	CAISDSYTDSFGGYTF
TRBJ1-1	many	NA	TRBV29-1	TGCAGCGTCGGGGTGGGAACTGAAGCTTTCTTT	CSVGVGTEAFF
TRBJ2-5	few	NA	TRBV12-3/TRBV12-4	TGTGCCAGCAGTTCTGGCCTTTTCGGGGGCAAACAAGAGACCCAGTACTTC	CASSSGLFGGKQETQYF
TRBJ2-6	NA	NA	TRBV6-5	TGTGCCAGCAGTGAATGGTGGGGGAATGGGGCCAACGTCCTGACTTTC	CASSEWWGNGANVLTF
TRBJ2-5	many	TRBD2	TRBV2	TGTGCCAGCAGGCTAGCGGACTGGGAAGGGACCCAGTACTTC	CASRLADWEGTQYF
TRBJ1-4	NA	NA	TRBV6-5	TGTGCCAGCAGTAACTTTGGGCCTAATGAAAAACTGTTTTTT	CASSNFGPNEKLFF
TRBJ1-5	NA	NA	TRBV10-3	TGTGCCATCAGTGAGGCGGAGGGGGGTGGGGATCAGCCCCAGCATTTT	CAISEAEGGGDQPQHF
TRBJ1-6	NA	TRBD1	TRBV25-1	TGTGCCAGCACTCCGGGACAGGCCCATTCACCCCTCCACTTT	CASTPGQAHSPLHF
TRBJ1-2	many	TRBD1	TRBV4-2	TGTGCCAGCAGCCAAGACCCGACAGGGAACGACTACACCTTC	CASSQDPTGNDYTF
TRBJ2-7	few	NA	TRBV13	TGTGCCAGCATGTGGGGAGGCAAATATTACGAGCAGTACTTC	CASMWGGKYYEQYF
TRBJ1-1	few	TRBD1	TRBV2	TGTGCCAGCAGTTTTGACAGGGGGTTCGCTGAAGCTTTCTTT	CASSFDRGFAEAFF
TRBJ2-7	many	TRBD2	TRBV24-1	TGTGCCACCAGTGACCGCCAGGGTAGCGGGGCCTACGAGCAGTACTTC	CATSDRQGSGAYEQYF
TRBJ2-7	NA	NA	TRBV11-2	TGTACCAGCAGCTTCCTTAGGAGTAGACAGTGCTGCTACGAGCAGTACTTC	CTSSFLRSRQCCYEQYF
TRBJ2-2	few	NA	TRBV6-6	TGTGCCAGCAGTTACGGGGAAGGGGACGTCGGGGAGCTGTTTTTT	CASSYGEGDVGELFF
TRBJ2-7	many	NA	TRBV2	TGTGCCAGCAGCCCCTGGCAGGGGACCGACGAGCAGTACTTC	CASSPWQGTDEQYF
TRBJ1-2	once	NA	TRBV29-1	TGCAGCGTAGTAGGCGTGGGGTCCTATGGCTACACCTTC	CSVVGVGSYGYTF
TRBJ1-2	many	NA	TRBV29-1	TGCAGCGCCCCGGGGCCCGGCGAGTACTATGGCTACACCTTC	CSAPGPGEYYGYTF
TRBJ1-5	many	TRBD1	TRBV19	TGTGCCAGTAGTATCGAGGGGGCCTGGCCCCAGCATTTT	CASSIEGAWPQHF